One and the same sample provided the 2 T cell receptor beta chains below, sequenced in a study of response to subunit inactivated influenza vaccine. Each CDR3 protein is one row after TCRdb ran MiXCR on the RT-PCR reads. This sample carries about 780,000 distinct CDR3 sequences, approximately 17% of them seen once, and the ten largest clones take roughly a tenth. This specimen was PBMCs from blood, taken roughly 5 days after vaccination. These receptors all come from a man aged 50 to 59 who received an inactivated influenza vaccine.

This clonotype was observed a handful of times. J is TRBJ2-3 and V is TRBV20-1; D unresolved. This CDR3 is 15 amino acids long. Trimming removed 1 base from V and 4 bases from J, with 15 bases in between. Looked up from germline, CDR1 is DFQATT and CDR2 is SNEGSKA (reference sequence). Here the CDR3 reads CSARAHVRPADTQYF. The CDR3 nucleotides read TGCAGTGCTAGAGCCCACGTCCGGCCAGCAGATACGCAGTATTTT.

This chain connects TRBV25-1 to TRBJ2-1; maybe TRBD2 (6 bases). Germline CDR1 and CDR2: MGHDK and SYGVNS. V lost 7 bases and J lost 5, with 12 bases in between. The CDR3 runs to 13 residues. The CDR3 here is CASTPGSHNEQFF. The CDR3 coding sequence is TGTGCCAGCACCCCCGGGAGTCACAATGAGCAGTTCTTC.